The sequence of this TCR beta chain was determined in a study of OX40 agonist ivuxolimab in advanced cancers. Overall study: Of mixed ages from roughly 23 to 80 and averaging roughly 66 years, the group was approximately 84% male.

TCRdb's copy holds only in-frame clones and misses some; the assay was immunoSEQ multiplex PCR. The sample holds around 50,000 clones, nearly 85% seen once. General study findings and limits: The mean number of expanded clones was higher in CD8+ T cells than in CD4+.

A single count supports this clone. What it binds is unknown. This receptor was taken from an adult with an advanced solid tumor such as melanoma, head and neck, liver or kidney cancer. Sequenced here: CD4+ or CD8+ T cells sorted from blood, sampled in a trial of the OX40 agonist ivuxolimab.

CDR3 DNA sequence: TGTGCCAGCAGCTCCAATAGCGGGAGTACCTACGAGCAGTACTTC. Translated, it gives CASSSNSGSTYEQYF. V gene TRBV7-2 combines with J gene TRBJ2-7; 9 bases are shared with TRBD2. This CDR3 has 15 residues. Trimming cost V 4 bases and J 2 bases; bases outside gene matches: 6. Germline CDR1 is SGHTA and CDR2 is FQGNSA. The variable domain in full, completed from reference TRBV7-2 and TRBJ2-7, reads GAGVSQSPSNKVTEKGKDVELRCDPISGHTALYWYRQSLGQGLEFLIYFQGNSAPDKSGLPSDRFSAERTGGSVSTLTIQRTQQEDSAVYLCASSSNSGSTYEQYFGPGTRLTVT.